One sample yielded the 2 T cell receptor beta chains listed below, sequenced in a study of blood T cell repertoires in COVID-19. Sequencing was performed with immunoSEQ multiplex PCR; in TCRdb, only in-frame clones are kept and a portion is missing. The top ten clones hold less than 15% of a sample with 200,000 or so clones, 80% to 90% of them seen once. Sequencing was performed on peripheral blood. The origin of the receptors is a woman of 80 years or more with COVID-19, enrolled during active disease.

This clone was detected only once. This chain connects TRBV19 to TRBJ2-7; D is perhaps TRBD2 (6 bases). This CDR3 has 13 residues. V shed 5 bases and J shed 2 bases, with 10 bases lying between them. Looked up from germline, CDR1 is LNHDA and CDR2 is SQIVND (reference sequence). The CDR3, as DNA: TGTGCCAGTAGTGGGGGGACGGCCTACGAGCAGTACTTC. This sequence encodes CASSGGTAYEQYF.

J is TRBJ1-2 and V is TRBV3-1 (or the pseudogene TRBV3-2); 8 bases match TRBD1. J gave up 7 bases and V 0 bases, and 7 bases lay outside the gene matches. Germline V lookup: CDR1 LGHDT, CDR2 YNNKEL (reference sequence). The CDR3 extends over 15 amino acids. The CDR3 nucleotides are TGTGCCAGCAGCCAAGATGCGGCAGGGGGCCGTGGCTACACCTTC. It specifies CASSQDAAGGRGYTF.